This T cell receptor beta chain was captured by sequencing in a study of T cell changes during pregnancy in multiple sclerosis. The CDR3 has 11 residues. Germline-derived CDR1 and CDR2 are GTSNPN and SVGIG (reference sequence). V was clipped by 5 bases and J by 8 bases, with 12 bases between them. The repertoire was sequenced with immunoSEQ multiplex PCR; TCRdb's copy has only in-frame clones and lacks some. Of 15,000 or so clones listed, more than 70% are singletons. This specimen consisted of CD8+ T cells from peripheral blood mononuclear cells, obtained in the third trimester of pregnancy. The chain carries TRBV30 and TRBJ1-1; D uncertain. The source of this sequence is a female donor in good health, enrolled as a control in a pregnancy study. The CDR3 reads CAWAPPGEAFF. CDR3 coding DNA: TGTGCCTGGGCCCCGCCCGGGGAAGCTTTCTTT.